This passage covers 4 T cell receptor beta chains from one sample sequenced in a study of cytomegalovirus exposure and HLA in healthy donors. The PCR used 60 Vbeta and 13 Jbeta primers. The table came from immunoSEQ multiplex PCR; TCRdb's copy has only in-frame clones and leaves some out. The table includes over 110,000 clones, approximately 80% detected once. Sequenced: PBMCs. Every receptor here comes from a male donor in good health and CMV-seronegative.

This chain joins TRBV14 and TRBJ2-1; TRBD2 agrees at 7 bases. In germline, CDR1 is SGHDN, CDR2 FVKESK. V shed 2 bases and J 5 bases; nucleotides not matched to a gene: 6. The CDR3 consists of 15 residues. CDR3 protein: CASSQPGTTNNEQFF. The CDR3, as DNA: TGTGCCAGCAGCCAACCCGGGACTACCAACAATGAGCAGTTCTTC. Using reference TRBV14 and TRBJ2-1 for the parts outside the CDR3, the full variable domain is EAGVTQFPSHSVIEKGQTVTLRCDPISGHDNLYWYRRVMGKEIKFLLHFVKESKQDESGMPNNRFLAERTGGTYSTLKVQPAELEDSGVYFCASSQPGTTNNEQFFGPGTRLTVL.

The chain couples TRBV13 to TRBJ2-5; tentative D call: TRBD1 (6 bases). Trimming took 0 bases from V and 2 from J, leaving 13 bases between them. Germline V gene lookup returns CDR1 PRHDT and CDR2 FYEKMQ (reference sequence). The CDR3 is made up of 16 amino acids. This CDR3 is CASSLGSGTLQETQYF. CDR3 DNA: TGTGCCAGCAGCTTAGGCTCCGGGACATTGCAAGAGACCCAGTACTTC.

DNA of the CDR3: TGTGCCAGCAGCTTAGGACTGTACCTAGCGGAAGCCTACGAGCAGTACTTC. Its protein is CASSLGLYLAEAYEQYF. The chain has TRBV7-2 and TRBJ2-7; 7 bases agree with TRBD2. Germline lookup yields CDR1 SGHTA and CDR2 FQGNSA. The ends lost 1 base at V and 2 bases at J; junction bases unmatched: 11. This CDR3 contains 17 residues. Full variable domain (outside the CDR3, taken from reference TRBV7-2 and TRBJ2-7): GAGVSQSPSNKVTEKGKDVELRCDPISGHTALYWYRQSLGQGLEFLIYFQGNSAPDKSGLPSDRFSAERTGGSVSTLTIQRTQQEDSAVYLCASSLGLYLAEAYEQYFGPGTRLTVT.

The chain carries TRBV7-9 and TRBJ2-2, with D maybe TRBD1 (5 bases). V was clipped by 4 bases and J by 2 bases, with 11 bases between them. This CDR3 is built from 15 residues. The germline V gene has CDR1 SEHNR and CDR2 FQNEAQ (reference sequence). The chain's CDR3 is CASSSRQRNTGELFF. The CDR3 DNA sequence: TGTGCCAGCAGCTCCCGACAGCGAAACACCGGGGAGCTGTTTTTT.